This T cell receptor (beta chain) was recovered during a study of tumor-infiltrating lymphocytes in oesophageal squamous cell carcinoma. Trimming cost V 6 bases and J 13 bases, with 19 bases left between them. The length of the CDR3 is 13 residues. The germline CDR1 and CDR2 sequences are MGHDK and SYGVNS. TCRdb re-derived calls from the PCR reads in MiXCR, one entry per CDR3 protein. The sample yields around 26,000 distinct CDR3 sequences, about 40% seen once. In its sample, this clonotype was seen many times. This clonotype originated in a male donor with esophageal squamous cell carcinoma. Sequencing was done on a sample of esophageal tumor tissue. The rearrangement joins TRBV25-1 to TRBJ2-4; maybe TRBD2 (5 bases). In nucleotides, the CDR3 is TGTGCCAGCAGCCGCTTTGGACTTTGGGAGCAGTACTTC. Encoded protein: CASSRFGLWEQYF.